These T cell receptor beta chains were read from a single sample in a study of post-analysis software for immune sequencing data. TCRdb processed the PCR reads anew with MiXCR; each CDR3 protein has one entry. The table includes approximately 630,000 distinct CDR3 sequences, 55% to 60% detected once. The sample was blood. These receptors originate from a girl between 2 and 10 years old with multiple sclerosis. CDR3s include the opening cysteine and the closing phenylalanine or tryptophan. A D gene is named only where the DNA matches it firmly. Size is stated for part of the rows, as once, few or many counts, or as a class when the clone is expanded.

>NA|15|TRBV6-5|TRBJ2-1|TRBD2
CASSYWGGSYNEQFF
TGTGCCAGCAGTTACTGGGGAGGGTCCTACAATGAGCAGTTCTTC
>NA|12|TRBV2|TRBJ2-1|NA
CASRVDNNEQFF
TGTGCCAGCAGGGTAGACAACAATGAGCAGTTCTTC
>NA|12|TRBV6-1|TRBJ2-7|NA
CASSAIRGEQYF
TGTGCCAGCAGCGCTATCAGGGGCGAGCAGTACTTC
>NA|13|TRBV5-6|TRBJ2-7|NA
CASSHRDKYEQYF
TGTGCCAGCAGCCACCGGGACAAATACGAGCAGTACTTC
>NA|15|TRBV10-3|TRBJ2-5|NA
CAISESIAIGETQYF
TGTGCCATCAGTGAGTCGATTGCTATAGGGGAGACCCAGTACTTC
>once|16|TRBV5-1|TRBJ2-5|TRBD2
CASSKGLAEGSETQYF
TGCGCCAGCAGCAAGGGACTAGCGGAGGGGAGCGAGACCCAGTACTTC
>NA|12|TRBV11-2|TRBJ2-1|NA
CASRARGLEQFF
TGTGCCAGCAGAGCGAGAGGTCTTGAGCAGTTCTTC
>few|13|TRBV5-4|TRBJ2-1|NA
CASSPGWDNEQFF
TGTGCCAGCAGCCCGGGATGGGACAATGAGCAGTTCTTC
>NA|14|TRBV6-5|TRBJ1-4|NA
CASSYEGGNEKLFF
TGTGCCAGCAGTTATGAGGGGGGTAATGAAAAACTGTTTTTT
>NA|16|TRBV7-8|TRBJ2-3|TRBD2
CASSLAAAGGTDTQYF
TGTGCCAGCAGCTTAGCCGCAGCGGGGGGCACAGATACGCAGTATTTT
>NA|14|TRBV4-1|TRBJ2-1|NA
CASTPGSTYNEQFF
TGCGCCAGCACTCCGGGATCCACCTACAATGAGCAGTTCTTC
>NA|12|TRBV27|TRBJ2-1|NA
CASSSQANEQFF
TGTGCCAGCAGTAGCCAGGCCAATGAGCAGTTCTTC
>NA|12|TRBV29-1|TRBJ1-1|NA
CSALAGNTEAFF
TGCAGCGCCCTGGCCGGGAACACTGAAGCTTTCTTT
>NA|11|TRBV10-3|TRBJ2-5|NA
CAIGPQETQYF
TGTGCCATCGGACCACAAGAGACCCAGTACTTC
>NA|18|TRBV13|TRBJ2-1|TRBD2
CASSDPIGLAGGSNEQFF
TGTGCCAGCAGCGACCCCATAGGACTAGCGGGAGGGAGCAATGAGCAGTTCTTC
>few|16|TRBV12-3/TRBV12-4|TRBJ2-6|NA
CASSLSSDSGANVLTF
TGTGCCAGCAGTTTATCGTCGGACTCTGGGGCCAACGTCCTGACTTTC
>NA|15|TRBV9|TRBJ2-1|NA
CASSPRPGSIDEQFF
TGTGCCAGCAGCCCCCGTCCGGGTAGCATCGATGAGCAGTTCTTC
>NA|13|TRBV2|TRBJ2-4|TRBD2
CASSRGVKNIQYF
TGTGCCAGCAGCCGGGGGGTTAAAAACATTCAGTACTTC
>NA|14|TRBV29-1|TRBJ2-5|NA
CSVESGHARETQYF
TGCAGCGTTGAAAGTGGCCACGCTCGGGAGACCCAGTACTTC
>few|15|TRBV5-5|TRBJ2-1|NA
CASSLGTWGYNEQFF
TGTGCCAGCAGCCTTGGGACTTGGGGTTACAATGAGCAGTTCTTC
>NA|12|TRBV7-2|TRBJ2-7|NA
CASSSGRIIQYF
TGTGCCAGCAGCTCCGGACGCATAATTCAGTACTTC
>NA|14|TRBV7-4|TRBJ2-1|NA
CASSFIIQGNEQFF
TGTGCCAGCAGCTTTATTATCCAGGGCAATGAGCAGTTCTTC
>once|14|TRBV18|TRBJ2-7|NA
CASSPTARTYEQYF
TGTGCCAGCTCCCCTACCGCCAGGACCTACGAGCAGTACTTC
>few|14|TRBV2|TRBJ2-4|NA
CASAVVGAKNIQYF
TGTGCCAGCGCAGTCGTAGGGGCCAAAAACATTCAGTACTTC
>NA|16|TRBV10-3|TRBJ2-1|NA
CAISAGGVSSYNEQFF
TGTGCCATCAGCGCCGGAGGGGTTAGCTCCTACAATGAGCAGTTCTTC
>few|13|TRBV20-1|TRBJ2-1|TRBD2
CSAYSGSGNEQFF
TGCAGTGCTTATAGCGGGAGTGGCAATGAGCAGTTCTTC
>NA|12|TRBV2|TRBJ2-7|NA
CASSRNPYEQYF
TGTGCCAGCAGCCGAAACCCCTACGAGCAGTACTTC
>NA|14|TRBV19|TRBJ2-1|NA
CASSIVDSSNEQFF
TGTGCCAGTAGTATAGTTGACAGTTCAAATGAGCAGTTCTTC
>once|15|TRBV6-4|TRBJ2-1|TRBD2
CASSLSGKAYNEQFF
TGTGCCAGCAGTCTAAGCGGGAAGGCATACAATGAGCAGTTCTTC
>NA|13|TRBV20-1|TRBJ2-3|NA
CSATGIGTDTQYF
TGCAGTGCTACAGGGATCGGCACAGATACGCAGTATTTT
>NA|11|TRBV29-1|TRBJ2-3|TRBD1
CSVTGGSTQYF
TGCAGCGTAACAGGGGGGAGTACGCAGTATTTT
>once|13|TRBV10-2|TRBJ1-1|NA
CASRGVYPNRAFF
TGCGCCAGCAGGGGGGTTTACCCTAATCGAGCTTTCTTT